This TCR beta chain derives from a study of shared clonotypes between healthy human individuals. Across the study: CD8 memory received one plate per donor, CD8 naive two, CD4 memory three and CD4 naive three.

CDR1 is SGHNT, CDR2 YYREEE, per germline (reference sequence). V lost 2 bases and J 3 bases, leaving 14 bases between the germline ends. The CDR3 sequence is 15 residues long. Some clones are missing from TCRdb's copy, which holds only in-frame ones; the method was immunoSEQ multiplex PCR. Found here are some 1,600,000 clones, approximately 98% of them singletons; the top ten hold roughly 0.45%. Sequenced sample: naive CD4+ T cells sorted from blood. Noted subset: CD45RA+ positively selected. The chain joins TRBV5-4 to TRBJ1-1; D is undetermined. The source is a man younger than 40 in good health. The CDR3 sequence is CASSFGSRPDTEAFF. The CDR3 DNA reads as TGTGCCAGCAGCTTTGGTTCTCGGCCGGACACTGAAGCTTTCTTT.